The 16 T cell receptor beta chains below come from one sample, sequenced in a study of graft-versus-host responses after intestinal transplantation. TCRdb keeps only in-frame clones here, not all; method: immunoSEQ multiplex PCR. Of 9,100 or so clones in the sample, more than 75% are singletons; the top ten hold 2.3%. Source: PBMCs, taken approximately 42 days after intestinal transplant. The receptors originated from a human patient who received an intestinal transplant, so some T cells may come from the graft donor.

There are a few counts of this clone. V and J are TRBV7-3 and TRBJ1-1, with D unresolved. The CDR3 runs to 13 residues. From germline, CDR1 is SGHTA and CDR2 FQGTGA. Trimming removed 2 bases at V and 8 bases at J, with 12 bases between. CDR3 sequence reads: CASSLWPGEEAFF. The DNA for the CDR3 is TGTGCCAGCAGCTTATGGCCAGGAGAGGAAGCTTTCTTT.

This rearrangement joins TRBV27 to TRBJ2-7; TRBD2 agrees at 7 bases. CDR3 length: 14 amino acids. J was trimmed by 2 bases and V by 5 bases; bases with no gene match: 6. Germline V lookup: CDR1 MNHEY, CDR2 SMNVEV (reference sequence). The chain's CDR3 is CASSLSGNTYEQYF. CDR3 DNA: TGTGCCAGCAGTCTAAGCGGGAATACCTACGAGCAGTACTTC.

The J gene is TRBJ2-3, the V gene TRBV2; D is unclear. V lost 2 bases, J lost 1 base, and 7 bases lay in between. The CDR3 has 14 residues. Per germline, CDR1 SNHLY and CDR2 FYNNEI. The CDR3 reads CASSEQVRTDTQYF. For the CDR3, the DNA is TGTGCCAGCAGTGAACAGGTCCGCACAGATACGCAGTATTTT.

The CDR3 DNA follows: TGTGCCAGCAGTGTGGGGTTAGCCAAAAACATTCAGTACTTC. Translating it yields CASSVGLAKNIQYF. The genes are TRBV5-6 and TRBJ2-4; D call uncertain. The germline V gene has CDR1 SGHDT and CDR2 YYEEEE. CDR3 length: 14 amino acids. Trimming shortened V by 5 bases and J by 0 bases, and 9 bases separated the two germline ends.

CDR3 in amino acids: CASSIGDLSTDTQYF. As DNA, the CDR3 is TGTGCCAGTAGTATCGGGGACCTGAGCACAGATACGCAGTATTTT. The chain combines TRBV19 with TRBJ2-3; D is possibly TRBD1 or TRBD2 (5 bases each). V shed 3 bases and J shed 0 bases, with 10 bases lying between them. The CDR3 has 15 residues. Germline assignment: CDR1 LNHDA and CDR2 SQIVND (reference sequence).

The chain links TRBV7-9 to TRBJ2-5; the D call may be TRBD1 or TRBD2 (5 bases each). V gave up 5 bases and J gave up 7 bases, with 23 bases separating them. This CDR3 contains 16 residues. Germline-derived CDR1 and CDR2 are SEHNR and FQNEAQ (reference sequence). The CDR3, as DNA: TGTGCCAGCAGCCCTCTGGGAACCACGGAGAGGGGGACCCAGTACTTC. Protein: CASSPLGTTERGTQYF. Supplemented by reference TRBV7-9 and TRBJ2-5, the full variable domain reads DTGVSQNPRHKITKRGQNVTFRCDPISEHNRLYWYRQTLGQGPEFLTYFQNEAQLEKSRLLSDRFSAERPKGSFSTLEIQRTEQGDSAMYLCASSPLGTTERGTQYFGPGTRLLVL.

V gene TRBV19 combines with J gene TRBJ2-5; D is uncertain. The V and J ends lost 5 bases and 1 base respectively, with 17 bases between them. Looked up from germline, CDR1 is LNHDA and CDR2 is SQIVND (reference sequence). There are 16 residues in the CDR3. CDR3 loop: CASSPLGPGPQETQYF. The DNA for the CDR3 is TGTGCCAGTAGTCCTTTAGGTCCCGGACCCCAAGAGACCCAGTACTTC.

This chain joins TRBV28 and TRBJ2-3; D is possibly TRBD1 (6 bases). The V end was cut by 4 bases, the J end by 2 bases, with 16 bases between. The germline CDR1 and CDR2 sequences are MDHEN and SYDVKM. The CDR3 consists of 16 residues. CDR3 sequence reads: CASSWDPRGFTDTQYF. The DNA for the CDR3 is TGTGCCAGCAGTTGGGACCCGAGGGGGTTCACAGATACGCAGTATTTT.

This clone was picked up one time. The chain recombines TRBV5-1 with TRBJ2-1, with TRBD2 as a possible D gene (6 bases). The CDR3 is 15 residues long. Trimming left V 0 bases short and J 9 bases short, with 16 bases between. Germline values: CDR1 SGHRS, CDR2 YFSETQ. The chain's CDR3 is CASSLGARLGSEQFF. The DNA of the CDR3 is TGCGCCAGCAGCTTGGGGGCCAGACTAGGAAGTGAGCAGTTCTTC.

This clone was seen once. This sequence joins TRBV7-2 and TRBJ2-1; D is possibly TRBD1 (6 bases). Trimming removed 5 bases at V and 4 bases at J, with 18 bases between. This CDR3 is built from 16 residues. The germline V gene encodes CDR1 SGHTA and CDR2 FQGNSA. In nucleotides, the CDR3 is TGTGCCAGCAGCCTTCCACAGGGATCCCTGTACAATGAGCAGTTCTTC. This gives the protein CASSLPQGSLYNEQFF.

The rearrangement links TRBV7-9 to TRBJ1-1; perhaps TRBD1 as D (6 bases). The CDR3 contains 16 residues. The germline V gene encodes CDR1 SEHNR and CDR2 FQNEAQ (reference sequence). V lost 2 bases and J 0 bases, leaving 13 bases between the germline ends. The DNA of the CDR3 is TGTGCCAGCAGCTTATCCCAGGGGCTGCTGAACACTGAAGCTTTCTTT. Translating gives CASSLSQGLLNTEAFF.

The chain uses TRBV5-4 and TRBJ2-7; tentatively, D is TRBD1 or TRBD2 (5 bases each). The CDR3 is 14 amino acids. V was cut by 4 bases and J by 1 base, with 12 bases left in between. Germline CDR1 and CDR2: SGHNT and YYREEE (reference sequence). CDR3 sequence (DNA): TGTGCCAGCAGCCCGGGACGAGATTCCTACGAGCAGTACTTC. It encodes CASSPGRDSYEQYF.

The chain couples TRBV19 to TRBJ2-3; D is perhaps TRBD2 (6 bases). V was trimmed by 0 bases and J by 4 bases, leaving 8 bases between them. The CDR3 contains 14 residues. Germline V gene sequence: CDR1 LNHDA, CDR2 SQIVND (reference sequence). The CDR3 is CASSIERGSDTQYF. In nucleotides, the CDR3 is TGTGCCAGTAGTATAGAGCGGGGCTCAGATACGCAGTATTTT.

The CDR3 sequence: CASSDTGELFF. DNA of the CDR3: TGTGCCAGCAGCGACACCGGGGAGCTGTTTTTT. This chain links TRBV9 with TRBJ2-2, with D uncertain. The V and J ends lost 3 bases and 3 bases respectively, with 0 bases between them. The CDR3 spans 11 residues. Looked up from germline, CDR1 is SGDLS and CDR2 is YYNGEE.

The rearrangement uses TRBV11-2 and TRBJ2-7; 9 bases agree with TRBD2. This CDR3 is 16 amino acids long. Trimming removed 5 bases from V and 4 bases from J; junction bases left unmatched: 12. CDR1 is SGHAT, CDR2 FQNNGV, per germline. Here the CDR3 DNA reads TGTGCCAGCAGCACCCGGACCGGGACTAGCTGGTACGAGCAGTACTTC. This translates into CASSTRTGTSWYEQYF.

The chain uses TRBV5-6 and TRBJ2-7; D not certain. CDR3 length: 15 amino acids. V shed 0 bases and J shed 1 base, with 11 bases lying between them. Germline loops: CDR1 SGHDT, CDR2 YYEEEE. The CDR3 bases are TGTGCCAGCAGCTTGGTGGATTCAAGTTCCTACGAGCAGTACTTC. Translation: CASSLVDSSSYEQYF. Complete variable domain (other parts from reference TRBV5-6 and TRBJ2-7): DAGVTQSPTHLIKTRGQQVTLRCSPKSGHDTVSWYQQALGQGPQFIFQYYEEEERQRGNFPDRFSGHQFPNYSSELNVNALLLGDSALYLCASSLVDSSSYEQYFGPGTRLTVT.